The clone carrying this TCR beta chain appeared many times. Antigen: not known. The sample is drawn from a study of T-cell memory formation after mild COVID-19. Study-wide results and caveats: Chiefly within CM and EM were the contracting CD4+ clones; CD8+ ones were within EMRA.

From the 5' RACE reads, TCRdb called clonotypes with MiXCR, one entry per CDR3 protein. The data hold 400,000 or so distinct CDR3 sequences, with about 19% observed a single time. The CDR3 consists of 15 residues. In germline, CDR1 is MNHEY, CDR2 SMNVEV (reference sequence). Trimming took off 4 bases at V and 6 bases at J, with 13 bases between the two ends. The chain carries TRBV27 and TRBJ1-6; TRBD1 is a possible D gene (6 bases). The sample consisted of PBMCs or a T cell subset sorted from them (not recorded which). The source is an adult woman who had mild COVID-19 (a few samples of this study predate the infection). Cell type and time point are not known. This chain's CDR3 is CASSSRTAANSPLHF. The CDR3 region has the DNA TGTGCCAGCAGTTCTCGGACAGCGGCTAATTCACCCCTCCACTTT.